This entry lists 16 T cell receptor beta chains sequenced from one sample in a study of regulatory T cells in long-lasting Graves disease (dated by TCRdb to the early 2020s). The time point tag for this specimen amounts to: persistent/refractory GD, antithyroid drugs over 5 years with positive TRAb. For both TCR sequencing and RNA sequencing, RNA was extracted from PBMCs in TRIzol. Libraries were built with multiplex PCR. Sequenced using an Illumina HiSeq 4000. To build TCR beta libraries, CDR3 regions were amplified by Arm-PCR using iRepertoire HTBI primers. The public reads were run again by TCRdb, first through fastp at Q25 and then through MiXCR, and only productive beta chains were kept. Each entry merges the rows of one CDR3 protein and shows their most common DNA and genes. The sample table contains over 650,000 distinct CDR3 sequences; only one count was recorded for around 30% of them. The leading ten clones occupy about two fifths of the sample.

The specimen comprised peripheral blood mononuclear cells (PBMCs), sampled when the disease was refractory, from a patient treated with antithyroid drugs. These receptors all stem from a female donor with Graves disease.

The V call is TRBV4-1, the J call TRBJ2-6, with D unresolved. The CDR3 has 13 residues. Trimming pared 4 bases from V and 5 bases from J, leaving 6 bases between. Germline V gives CDR1 MGHRA, CDR2 YSYEKL. The CDR3 nucleotides are TGCGCCAGCAGCCCCGAACGGGCCAACGTCCTGACTTTC. As protein: CASSPERANVLTF.

Only a few counts were recorded for this clonotype. The chain has TRBV19 and TRBJ2-1; 10 bases align to TRBD2. The J segment lost 9 bases and the V segment lost 6 bases, leaving 14 bases of the junction unmatched. The CDR3 is made up of 16 amino acids. From germline, CDR1 is LNHDA and CDR2 SQIVND (reference sequence). The CDR3 protein is CASSPQASGSRGEQFF. CDR3 in DNA: TGTGCCAGTAGCCCCCAAGCTAGCGGGAGCCGGGGTGAGCAGTTCTTC.

The chain recombines TRBV19 with TRBJ1-3; TRBD1 agrees at 9 bases. CDR1 is LNHDA and CDR2 is SQIVND in the germline V gene (reference sequence). The CDR3 is 14 residues long. V gave up 8 bases and J gave up 4 bases; unmatched junction bases: 6. DNA for the CDR3: TGTGCCAGTTCCGGGACAGGGCCCGGAAACACCATATATTTT. This encodes CASSGTGPGNTIYF. Together with reference TRBV19 and TRBJ1-3, the CDR3 gives the full variable domain: DGGITQSPKYLFRKEGQNVTLSCEQNLNHDAMYWYRQDPGQGLRLIYYSQIVNDFQKGDIAEGYSVSREKKESFPLTVTSAQKNPTAFYLCASSGTGPGNTIYFGEGSWLTVV.

V gene TRBV12-3 or TRBV12-4 combines with J gene TRBJ1-1; D not certain. The CDR3 sequence is 13 residues long. With 8 bases removed from V and 5 bases from J, the gap between germline ends came to 15 bases. The CDR3 spells CASGELGLTEAFF. In DNA form, the CDR3 reads TGTGCCAGCGGGGAGTTGGGATTGACTGAAGCTTTCTTT.

This clonotype was observed at least ten times. The genes are TRBV19 and TRBJ2-7; 7 bases align to TRBD1. Per the germline V gene, CDR1 is LNHDA and CDR2 is SQIVND (reference sequence). V gave up 5 bases and J gave up 2 bases; unmatched junction bases: 12. This CDR3 comprises 16 residues. CDR3 in amino acids: CASSAQTGTETYEQYF. DNA of the CDR3: TGTGCCAGTAGTGCCCAAACCGGGACAGAAACCTACGAGCAGTACTTC.

With regard to this clonotype: A junction end diverges from the germline sequence, so it may reflect a read error. The chain uses TRBV5-1 and TRBJ2-7, with D perhaps TRBD2 (6 bases). Germline V gene sequence: CDR1 SGHRS, CDR2 YFSETQ. The CDR3 spans 12 residues. The CDR3 nucleotides are TGCGCCAGCGGGGACTTCTCTCGCGAGCAGTCCTTC. It specifies CASGDFSREQSF. Drawing the rest from reference TRBV5-1 and TRBJ2-7, the complete variable domain is KAGVTQTPRYLIKTRGQQVTLSCSPISGHRSVSWYQQTPGQGLQFLFEYFSETQRNKGNFPGRFSGRQFSNSRSEMNVSTLELGDSALYLCASGDFSREQSFGPGTRLTVT.

This clonotype occurred a few times. The rearrangement links TRBV30 to TRBJ1-5, with D possibly TRBD1 on 5 matching bases. The CDR3 is made up of 13 amino acids. Trimming removed 3 bases at V and 1 base at J, with 7 bases between. Per the germline V gene, CDR1 is GTSNPN and CDR2 is SVGIG (reference sequence). The chain's CDR3 is CAWSRDSNQPQHF. The CDR3, as DNA: TGTGCCTGGAGCCGGGACAGCAATCAGCCCCAGCATTTT.

There are a few counts of this clonotype. This chain links TRBV20-1 with TRBJ2-7, with D possibly TRBD1 on 6 matching bases. CDR3 length: 14 amino acids. V lost 5 bases, J lost 5 bases, and 19 bases lay in between. Germline V gene sequence: CDR1 DFQATT, CDR2 SNEGSKA (reference sequence). The CDR3 DNA reads TGCAGTGCTTTGGGGACACGGGTGTCGAACGAGCAGTACTTC. Its protein product is CSALGTRVSNEQYF.

The rearrangement joins TRBV19 to TRBJ1-4, with unresolved D. The V gene's germline CDR1 is LNHDA and CDR2 SQIVND (reference sequence). The CDR3 spans 14 residues. Trimming cost V 3 bases and J 6 bases, with 11 bases left between them. CDR3 coding DNA: TGTGCCAGTAGTATCTCCAGGTTCGATGAAAAACTGTTTTTT. Residues: CASSISRFDEKLFF.

This clonotype was seen once. This chain links TRBV6-2 or TRBV6-3 with TRBJ2-7, with 8 bases that match TRBD2. Germline lookup yields CDR1 MNHEY and CDR2 SVGEGT. The CDR3 length is 16 residues. V shed 2 bases, J shed 2 bases, and the junction held 8 bases outside the gene matches. The CDR3 loop is CASSYGSGIQTYEQYF. CDR3 bases: TGTGCCAGCAGTTACGGTAGCGGGATTCAAACCTACGAGCAGTACTTC.

A remark on this clonotype: The junction and the germline gene differ at one end; a read error may be behind it. The rearrangement joins TRBV5-1 to TRBJ2-5, with D unresolved. CDR1 and CDR2 from the germline V gene are SGHRS and YFSETQ. The CDR3 runs to 15 residues. The CDR3 DNA reads TGTGCCAGCAGCTTGGCCGGCTGGAACCAAGAGACCCAGTACTTC. Translated, it gives CASSLAGWNQETQYF.

In regard to this clonotype: A read error may explain this, as a much larger clone is one base away. The CDR3 spells CAGSYSFVNFNTEAFF. The CDR3 DNA follows: TGTGCCGGCAGTTACTCGTTTGTGAACTTTAACACTGAAGCTTTCTTT. The chain couples TRBV28 to TRBJ1-1; D is ambiguous. Germline V gene data show CDR1 as MDHEN and CDR2 as SYDVKM. The CDR3 spans 16 residues.

V usage is TRBV11-2 and J usage is TRBJ1-6; D gene unclear. The CDR3 has 12 residues. Trimming stripped 1 base from V and 14 bases from J, with 9 bases between. Germline lookup yields CDR1 SGHAT and CDR2 FQNNGV. Here the CDR3 reads CASSLAATALHF. The CDR3 DNA reads TGTGCCAGCAGCTTAGCTGCGACGGCCCTCCACTTT.

The gene calls are TRBV27 and TRBJ1-2; D is unclear. Per the germline V gene, CDR1 is MNHEY and CDR2 is SMNVEV (reference sequence). Trimming took off 6 bases at V and 6 bases at J, with 8 bases between the two ends. The CDR3 loop spans 11 amino acids. The CDR3 here is CASRPRHGYTF. The DNA for the CDR3 is TGTGCCAGCAGGCCCCGACATGGCTACACCTTC.

V is TRBV4-1 and J is TRBJ2-5; D is possibly TRBD2 (6 bases). CDR3 length: 14 residues. The germline gives CDR1 MGHRA, CDR2 YSYEKL. Trimming removed 5 bases from V and 7 bases from J, with 17 bases in between. The CDR3 DNA sequence: TGCGCCAGCAGCTCCACTAGACTAGTGGGGACCCAGTACTTC. Amino acid sequence: CASSSTRLVGTQYF.

Many counts were recorded for this clonotype. CDR3 in amino acids: CASGWTAYEQYF. The CDR3 DNA sequence: TGTGCCAGCGGATGGACAGCCTACGAGCAGTACTTC. The rearrangement links TRBV11-2 to TRBJ2-7; possibly TRBD1 for D (6 bases). The V end was cut by 8 bases, the J end by 2 bases, with 10 bases between. The CDR3 length is 12 residues. Per germline, CDR1 SGHAT and CDR2 FQNNGV.